This T cell receptor (beta chain) was captured in a study of blood T cell repertoires in COVID-19. Generated by immunoSEQ multiplex PCR, the TCRdb table keeps only in-frame clones and is missing some. The sample lists fewer than 50,000 clones, around 83% seen once, with less than 45% in the top ten. CDR1 is SGHNT and CDR2 is YYREEE in the germline V gene (reference sequence). Trimming left V 0 bases short and J 3 bases short, with 6 bases between. The CDR3 has 13 amino acids. J is TRBJ2-5 and V is TRBV5-4, with D tentatively TRBD1 (6 bases). The sequence came from a woman over 75 with active or convalescent COVID-19. The sequenced material came from peripheral blood. CDR3 residues: CASSLDREETQYF. In DNA form, the CDR3 reads TGTGCCAGCAGCTTGGACAGGGAAGAGACCCAGTACTTC.